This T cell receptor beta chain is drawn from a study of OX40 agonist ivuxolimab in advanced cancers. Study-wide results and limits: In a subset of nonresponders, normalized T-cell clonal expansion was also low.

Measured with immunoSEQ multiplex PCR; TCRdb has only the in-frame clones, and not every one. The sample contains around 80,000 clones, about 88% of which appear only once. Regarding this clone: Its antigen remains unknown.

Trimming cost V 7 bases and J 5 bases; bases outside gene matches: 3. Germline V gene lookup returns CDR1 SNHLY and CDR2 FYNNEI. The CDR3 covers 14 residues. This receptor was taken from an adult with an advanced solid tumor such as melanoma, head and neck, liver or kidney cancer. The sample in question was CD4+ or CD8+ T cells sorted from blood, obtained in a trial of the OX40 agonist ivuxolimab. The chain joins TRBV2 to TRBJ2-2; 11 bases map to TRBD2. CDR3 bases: TGTGCCAGCAATAGCGGGGGGGAAACCGGGGAGCTGTTTTTT. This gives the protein CASNSGGETGELFF.